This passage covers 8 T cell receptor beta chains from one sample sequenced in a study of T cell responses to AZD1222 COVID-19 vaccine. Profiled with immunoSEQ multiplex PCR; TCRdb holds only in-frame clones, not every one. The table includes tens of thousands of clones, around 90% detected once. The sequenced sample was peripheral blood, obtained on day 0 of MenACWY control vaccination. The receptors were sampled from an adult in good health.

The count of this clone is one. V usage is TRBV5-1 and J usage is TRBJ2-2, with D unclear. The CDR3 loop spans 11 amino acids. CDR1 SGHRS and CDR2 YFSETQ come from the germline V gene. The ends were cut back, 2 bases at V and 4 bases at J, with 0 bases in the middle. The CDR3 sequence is CASSFTGELFF. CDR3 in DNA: TGCGCCAGCAGCTTCACCGGGGAGCTGTTTTTT.

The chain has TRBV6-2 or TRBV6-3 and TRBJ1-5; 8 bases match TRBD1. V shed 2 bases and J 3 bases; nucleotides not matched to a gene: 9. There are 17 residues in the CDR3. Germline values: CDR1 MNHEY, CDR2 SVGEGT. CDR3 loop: CASSYHIGQGNNQPQHF. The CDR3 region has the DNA TGTGCCAGCAGTTACCACATAGGACAGGGAAACAATCAGCCCCAGCATTTT.

The CDR3 is CASSYSLAYNEQFF. Written as DNA, the CDR3 is TGTGCCAGCAGTTACTCGCTGGCCTACAATGAGCAGTTCTTC. The V call is TRBV6-5, the J call TRBJ2-1; D gene unclear. The CDR3 has 14 residues. V lost 0 bases, J lost 2 bases, and 5 bases lay in between. Germline CDR1 MNHEY, CDR2 SVGAGI.

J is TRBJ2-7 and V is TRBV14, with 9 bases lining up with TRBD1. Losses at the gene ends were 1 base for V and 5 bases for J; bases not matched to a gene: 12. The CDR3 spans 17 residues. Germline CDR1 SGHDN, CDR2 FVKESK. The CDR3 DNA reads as TGTGCCAGCAGCCAAGTCGGAACCGGGACAGGGATCAACGAGCAGTACTTC. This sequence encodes CASSQVGTGTGINEQYF.

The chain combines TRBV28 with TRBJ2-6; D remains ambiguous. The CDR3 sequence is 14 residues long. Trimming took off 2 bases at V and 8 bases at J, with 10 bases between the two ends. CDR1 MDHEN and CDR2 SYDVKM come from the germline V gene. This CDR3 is CASSLGVPTNVLTF. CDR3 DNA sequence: TGTGCCAGCAGTTTAGGTGTACCTACCAACGTCCTGACTTTC.

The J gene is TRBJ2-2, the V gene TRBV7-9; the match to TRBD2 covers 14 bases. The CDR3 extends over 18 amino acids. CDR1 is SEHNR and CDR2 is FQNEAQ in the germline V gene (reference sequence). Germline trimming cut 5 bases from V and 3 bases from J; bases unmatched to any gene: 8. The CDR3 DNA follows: TGTGCCAGCAGCCCGCCGACTAGCGGGAGGGCCCACACCGGGGAGCTGTTTTTT. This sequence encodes CASSPPTSGRAHTGELFF.

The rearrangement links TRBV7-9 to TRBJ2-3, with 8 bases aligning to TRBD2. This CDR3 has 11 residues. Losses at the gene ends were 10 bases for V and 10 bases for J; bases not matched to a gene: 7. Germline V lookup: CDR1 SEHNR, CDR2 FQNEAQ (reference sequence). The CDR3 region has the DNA TGTGCCACGTCGGGAGGGGAATCGCAGTATTTT. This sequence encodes CATSGGESQYF. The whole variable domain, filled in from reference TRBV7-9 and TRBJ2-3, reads DTGVSQNPRHKITKRGQNVTFRCDPISEHNRLYWYRQTLGQGPEFLTYFQNEAQLEKSRLLSDRFSAERPKGSFSTLEIQRTEQGDSAMYLCATSGGESQYFGPGTRLTVL.

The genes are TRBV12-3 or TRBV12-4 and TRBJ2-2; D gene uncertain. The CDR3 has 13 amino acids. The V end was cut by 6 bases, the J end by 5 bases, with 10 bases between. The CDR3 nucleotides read TGTGCCAGCAGGGGCCAGGAGACCGGGGAGCTGTTTTTT. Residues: CASRGQETGELFF.